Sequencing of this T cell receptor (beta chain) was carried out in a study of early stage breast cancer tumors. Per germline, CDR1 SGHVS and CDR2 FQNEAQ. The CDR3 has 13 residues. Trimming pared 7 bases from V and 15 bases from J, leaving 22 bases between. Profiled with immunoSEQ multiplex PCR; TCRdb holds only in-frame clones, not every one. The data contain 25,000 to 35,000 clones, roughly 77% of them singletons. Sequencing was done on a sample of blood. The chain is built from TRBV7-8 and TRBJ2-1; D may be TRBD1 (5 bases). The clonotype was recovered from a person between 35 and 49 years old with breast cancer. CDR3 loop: CASKSPQAQGLFF. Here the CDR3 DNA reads TGTGCCAGCAAATCCCCACAGGCCCAGGGTCTGTTCTTC. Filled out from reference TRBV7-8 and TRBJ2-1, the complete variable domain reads GAGVSQSPRYKVAKRGQDVALRCDPISGHVSLFWYQQALGQGPEFLTYFQNEAQLDKSGLPSDRFFAERPEGSVSTLKIQRTQQEDSAVYLCASKSPQAQGLFFGPGTRLTVL.